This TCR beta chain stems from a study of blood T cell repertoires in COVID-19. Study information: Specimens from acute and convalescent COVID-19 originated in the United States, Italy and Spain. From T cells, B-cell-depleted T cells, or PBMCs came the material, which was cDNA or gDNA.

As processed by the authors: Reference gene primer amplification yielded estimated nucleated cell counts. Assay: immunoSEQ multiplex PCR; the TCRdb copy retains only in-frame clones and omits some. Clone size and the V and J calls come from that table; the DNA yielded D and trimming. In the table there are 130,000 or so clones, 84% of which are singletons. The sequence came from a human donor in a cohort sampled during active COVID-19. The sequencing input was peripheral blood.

Written as DNA, the CDR3 is TGTGCCAGCAGCACAACGGACAGGGGCCACACTGAAGCTTTCTTT. This encodes CASSTTDRGHTEAFF. The chain links TRBV11-1 to TRBJ1-1; TRBD1 agrees at 9 bases. V shed 5 bases and J 3 bases; nucleotides not matched to a gene: 7. This CDR3 contains 15 residues. Germline lookup yields CDR1 SGHAT and CDR2 FQDESV (reference sequence).